Listed here is a single T cell receptor beta chain. The data were produced by immunoSEQ multiplex PCR, yet TCRdb's version contains in-frame clones alone and is incomplete. The data contain 540,000 or so clones, about 80% of them singletons. The CDR3 consists of 12 residues. CDR1 is SNHLY and CDR2 is FYNNEI in the germline V gene. The ends were cut back, 1 base at V and 12 bases at J, with 13 bases in the middle. These data belong to a study of shared T cell receptors in the human thymus. These sequences were also reported in another study, on human thymus T cells.

This sequence originates from a boy in the first two years of life with a congenital heart defect. The sequenced sample was thymocytes. This sequence joins TRBV2 and TRBJ2-7; D is perhaps TRBD2 (6 bases). Here the CDR3 DNA reads TGTGCCAGCAGTGAAGGCGGCGGGGTTCCGTACTTC. Translating it yields CASSEGGGVPYF.